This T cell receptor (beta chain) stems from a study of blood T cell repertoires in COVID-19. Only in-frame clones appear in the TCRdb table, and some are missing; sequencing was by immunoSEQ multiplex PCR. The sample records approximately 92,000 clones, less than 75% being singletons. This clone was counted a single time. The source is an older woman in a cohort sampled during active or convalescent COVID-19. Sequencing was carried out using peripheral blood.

Here the CDR3 reads CASTPDRVNTEAFF. DNA of the CDR3: TGTGCCAGTACCCCTGACAGGGTTAACACTGAAGCTTTCTTT. The V call is TRBV19, the J call TRBJ1-1; 7 nucleotides agree with TRBD1. This CDR3 region has 14 residues. Losses at the gene ends were 7 bases for V and 2 bases for J; bases not matched to a gene: 7. Germline CDR1 is LNHDA and CDR2 is SQIVND (reference sequence).